The 20 T cell receptor beta chains below come from one sample, sequenced in a study of T-cell reconstitution after alpha-beta-depleted transplantation in children. For TCRbeta, the library was prepared with unique molecular identifiers. A single record per CDR3 protein comes from TCRdb applying MiXCR to the PCR reads. The profile shows more than 400,000 distinct CDR3 sequences, roughly 11% of them singletons. The source material was PBMCs, mostly from graft donor cells, sampled 180 days after TCRalphabeta/CD19-depleted stem cell transplant. Receptors were obtained from a female patient between 2 and 10 years old who had a stem cell transplant for aplastic anemia, so the T cells may come from the graft donor.

This clonotype was seen ten or more times. The genes are TRBV29-1 and TRBJ2-1, with 8 bases fitting TRBD2. Losses at the gene ends were 3 bases for V and 9 bases for J; bases not matched to a gene: 7. Germline V gives CDR1 SQVTM, CDR2 ANQGSEA. The CDR3 runs to 13 residues. The CDR3 sequence is CSVEEVGLGEQFF. The DNA for the CDR3 is TGCAGCGTTGAGGAGGTGGGACTAGGTGAGCAGTTCTTC.

About this clonotype: At one end, the junction sequence differs from germline, possibly due to a read error. The V and J genes are TRBV20-1 and TRBJ2-2; D remains unclear. This CDR3 comprises 17 residues. CDR1 and CDR2 (germline): DFQATT, SNEGSKA (reference sequence). The CDR3 DNA reads TGCTGTGCTAGAGATCCCCAAGCCTCACTGAACACCGGGGAGCTGTTTTTT. Encoded protein: CCARDPQASLNTGELFF.

CDR3 region: CASSLAGLAGKYEQFF. Written as DNA, the CDR3 is TGTGCCAGCAGCTTAGCAGGGCTAGCGGGAAAATATGAGCAGTTCTTC. V usage is TRBV7-9 and J usage is TRBJ2-1; 9 bases match TRBD2. The CDR3 has 16 amino acids. Germline values: CDR1 SEHNR, CDR2 FQNEAQ (reference sequence). V was pared by 0 bases and J by 8 bases, with 8 bases of the junction left unmatched.

This clonotype has at least ten counts. CDR3 loop: CASSQGVSGSTDTQYF. In nucleotides, the CDR3 is TGCGCCAGCAGCCAAGGGGTTAGCGGAAGCACAGATACGCAGTATTTT. The V gene is TRBV4-3, the J gene TRBJ2-3; possible D gene TRBD2, 6 bases. The CDR3 spans 16 residues. V was cut by 1 base and J by 0 bases, with 11 bases left in between. CDR1 and CDR2 from the germline V gene are LGHNA and YSLEER.

This clonotype was observed many times. V and J are TRBV12-3 or TRBV12-4 and TRBJ2-7; 8 bases map to TRBD1. V trimming: 1 base; J trimming: 2 bases; junction bases outside the gene matches: 1. The CDR3 has 14 amino acids. This CDR3 is CASSLGTGPYEQYF. DNA of the CDR3: TGTGCCAGCAGTTTAGGGACAGGGCCCTACGAGCAGTACTTC.

In this sample, this clonotype turned up a few times. The chain recombines TRBV20-1 with TRBJ2-7; D gene uncertain. In germline, CDR1 is DFQATT, CDR2 SNEGSKA (reference sequence). Trimming stripped 2 bases from V and 3 bases from J, with 20 bases between. This CDR3 region has 16 residues. The CDR3 DNA reads as TGCAGTGCTAGAAAGGCCCTCCAATCGAATCGCTACGAGCAGTACTTC. The encoded protein is CSARKALQSNRYEQYF.

This clonotype occurred a few times. The chain uses TRBV24-1 and TRBJ2-3; no clear D gene. The V and J ends lost 9 bases and 6 bases respectively, with 9 bases between them. Germline CDR1 is KGHDR and CDR2 is SFDVKD. The length of the CDR3 is 11 residues. The CDR3 bases are TGTGCCACCTGGAAAGGGGATACGCAGTATTTT. Its protein is CATWKGDTQYF.

This clonotype was seen a few times. V and J are TRBV24-1 and TRBJ2-1, with 7 bases that match TRBD2. V gave up 4 bases and J gave up 4 bases; unmatched junction bases: 9. The germline V gene encodes CDR1 KGHDR and CDR2 SFDVKD. This CDR3 has 16 amino acids. In DNA, the CDR3 is TGTGCCACCAGTGAAAAAGCGGGAAGCAGATACAATGAGCAGTTCTTC. Translation: CATSEKAGSRYNEQFF.

The rearrangement links TRBV7-6 to TRBJ1-4; perhaps TRBD1 as D (5 bases). Germline V CDR1 and CDR2: SGHVS, FNYEAQ. The CDR3 length is 14 residues. The V end was cut by 7 bases, the J end by 4 bases, with 13 bases between. The CDR3 loop is CASNSGGYNEKLFF. The CDR3 DNA reads TGTGCCAGCAACTCGGGGGGATATAATGAAAAACTGTTTTTT.

This clonotype came up a few times. J is TRBJ2-7 and V is TRBV19; the D gene is possibly TRBD1 (6 bases). The V gene's germline CDR1 is LNHDA and CDR2 SQIVND (reference sequence). There are 15 residues in the CDR3. The V and J ends lost 6 bases and 0 bases respectively, with 15 bases between them. CDR3 DNA sequence: TGTGCCAGTAGCCCCCACAGGGTGAGCTCCTACGAGCAGTACTTC. Encoded protein: CASSPHRVSSYEQYF.

The chain links TRBV27 to TRBJ2-7; weak D call: TRBD2 (7 bases). The CDR3 length is 17 residues. CDR1 MNHEY and CDR2 SMNVEV come from the germline V gene (reference sequence). Trimming cost V 4 bases and J 0 bases, with 19 bases left between them. The CDR3 protein is CASSSVSGGYISYEQYF. Written as DNA, the CDR3 is TGTGCCAGCAGTTCTGTATCGGGGGGCTATATCTCCTACGAGCAGTACTTC.

The chain joins TRBV20-1 to TRBJ2-7; TRBD2 is a possible D gene (6 bases). The CDR3 sequence is 14 residues long. The V gene lost 2 bases and the J gene lost 4 bases, with 15 bases spanning the gap. CDR1 is DFQATT and CDR2 is SNEGSKA in the germline V gene (reference sequence). Here the CDR3 DNA reads TGCAGTGCTAGATCCCCGGGGGTGGGGTACGAGCAGTACTTC. Amino acid sequence: CSARSPGVGYEQYF.

With regard to this clonotype: Because the CDR3 is missing its conserved closing phenylalanine or tryptophan, this is likely a read error. The chain carries TRBV5-6 and TRBJ2-2, with no clear D. This CDR3 comprises 15 residues. V dropped 0 bases and J dropped 6 bases, with 12 bases sitting between them. CDR1 is SGHDT, CDR2 YYEEEE, per germline. The DNA of the CDR3 is TGTGCCAGCAGCTTGGGGGCTTGGATTTCCGGGGAGCTGTTTTTG. Amino acids: CASSLGAWISGELFL.

CDR3: CASSQDRGRFGEKLFF. The CDR3 DNA is TGCGCCAGCAGCCAGGACAGGGGGCGCTTTGGTGAAAAACTGTTTTTT. The chain links TRBV4-1 to TRBJ1-4, with 11 bases identical to TRBD1. Germline-derived CDR1 and CDR2 are MGHRA and YSYEKL. With V trimmed by 3 bases and J by 7 bases, 7 bases remained unmatched. There are 16 residues in the CDR3.

The rearrangement links TRBV5-6 to TRBJ2-5; TRBD2 agrees at 13 bases. V lost 1 base and J lost 7; bases outside the gene matches: 7. Per the germline V gene, CDR1 is SGHDT and CDR2 is YYEEEE. This CDR3 spans 16 amino acids. Here the CDR3 reads CASSLQGLAGIGTQYF. The CDR3 coding sequence is TGTGCCAGCAGCTTGCAGGGACTAGCGGGAATCGGGACCCAGTACTTC.

The V and J genes are TRBV27 and TRBJ2-5; D remains unclear. This CDR3 region has 13 residues. V lost 3 bases, J lost 4 bases, and 9 bases lay in between. Per germline, CDR1 MNHEY and CDR2 SMNVEV (reference sequence). In nucleotides, the CDR3 is TGTGCCAGCAGTTTCCTCCTTGGAGAGACCCAGTACTTC. Its translation: CASSFLLGETQYF.

Only a few counts were recorded for this clonotype. The gene calls are TRBV11-2 and TRBJ2-3; TRBD1 is a possible D gene (6 bases). Looked up from germline, CDR1 is SGHAT and CDR2 is FQNNGV. Trimming removed 1 base from V and 2 bases from J, with 10 bases in between. The CDR3 has 15 residues. The CDR3 DNA reads TGTGCCAGCAGCTTAGTGACAGGCCACACAGATACGCAGTATTTT. It specifies CASSLVTGHTDTQYF. Variable domain in full (rest from reference TRBV11-2 and TRBJ2-3): EAGVAQSPRYKIIEKRQSVAFWCNPISGHATLYWYQQILGQGPKLLIQFQNNGVVDDSQLPKDRFSAERLKGVDSTLKIQPAKLEDSAVYLCASSLVTGHTDTQYFGPGTRLTVL.

This clonotype was counted between two and nine times. The chain employs TRBV10-3 and TRBJ2-3; D possibly corresponds to TRBD2 (6 bases). V was pared by 1 base and J by 6 bases, with 17 bases between. Germline V gives CDR1 ENHRY, CDR2 SYGVKD. The CDR3 is made up of 16 amino acids. The CDR3, as DNA: TGTGCCATCAGTGAGTTGAGGGACTCCAGTCGCGATACGCAGTATTTT. Amino acid sequence: CAISELRDSSRDTQYF.

A few counts support this clonotype. The genes are TRBV5-1 and TRBJ2-7; no firm D call. V gave up 4 bases and J gave up 2 bases, with 19 bases separating them. This CDR3 is 16 amino acids long. Germline V gene sequence: CDR1 SGHRS, CDR2 YFSETQ. The CDR3 DNA is TGCGCCAGCAGCCCGGGTTATGGTAGGATAACCTACGAGCAGTACTTC. It specifies CASSPGYGRITYEQYF.

This clonotype was seen at least ten times. V usage is TRBV7-6 and J usage is TRBJ1-1, with D tentatively TRBD1 (5 bases). The CDR3 consists of 16 residues. The germline V and J ends were trimmed by 2 bases and 6 bases, with 19 bases remaining between them. CDR1 and CDR2 from the germline V gene are SGHVS and FNYEAQ. As DNA, the CDR3 is TGTGCCAGCAGCTTAACAGACCCGGGAGGGGTCGCTGAAGCTTTCTTT. Translation gives CASSLTDPGGVAEAFF.